Below, 9 T cell receptor beta chains from the same sample are listed, as sequenced in a study of cytomegalovirus exposure and HLA in healthy donors. The PCR made use of 60 Vbeta and 13 Jbeta primers. Assay: immunoSEQ multiplex PCR; the TCRdb copy retains only in-frame clones and omits some. This table holds some 120,000 clones. Sequenced: PBMCs. Every receptor here comes from a man in his forties in good health and CMV-seropositive.

The V gene is TRBV19, the J gene TRBJ2-5; 7 nucleotides align to TRBD1. Unmatched junction bases numbered 12, after V lost 3 bases and J lost 5 bases. The CDR3 has 16 residues. CDR1 and CDR2 (germline): LNHDA, SQIVND (reference sequence). The CDR3 DNA reads as TGTGCCAGTAGTATGGGCAGGGGGTATGGTTGGGAGACCCAGTACTTC. Translating gives CASSMGRGYGWETQYF.

This chain links TRBV29-1 with TRBJ2-2; 9 positions agree with TRBD1. From germline, CDR1 is SQVTM and CDR2 ANQGSEA. The CDR3 length is 14 residues. The V and J ends lost 6 bases and 1 base, in that order; junction bases with no gene match: 3. CDR3 DNA: TGCAGCGTGGGGGGACAGGGGAACACCGGGGAGCTGTTTTTT. Translated, it gives CSVGGQGNTGELFF.

This sequence joins TRBV5-6 and TRBJ2-7; a possible D gene is TRBD1 (5 bases). The CDR3 covers 15 residues. The germline V gene encodes CDR1 SGHDT and CDR2 YYEEEE. With 4 bases removed from V and 6 bases from J, the gap between germline ends came to 20 bases. The CDR3, as DNA: TGTGCCAGCAGCCCGGAAGCGTCAGGGCGACGCGAGCAGTACTTC. Encoded protein: CASSPEASGRREQYF.

In regard to this clone: One end of the junction fails to match germline, which may point to a read error. The chain links TRBV6-5 to TRBJ1-2; TRBD1 might be the D (5 bases). CDR1 and CDR2 (germline): MNHEY, SVGAGI. The length of the CDR3 is 13 residues. The CDR3 is CAGSSTHRSGYTF. DNA for the CDR3: TGTGCCGGCAGTTCCACGCACAGGAGCGGCTACACCTTC.

This CDR3 reads CASSSGRGLNYGYTF. DNA of the CDR3: TGCGCCAGCAGCTCGGGGAGGGGCCTAAACTATGGCTACACCTTC. The chain has TRBV5-1 and TRBJ1-2; D is perhaps TRBD1 (5 bases). Looked up from germline, CDR1 is SGHRS and CDR2 is YFSETQ. The CDR3 is made up of 15 amino acids. V lost 3 bases and J lost 2, with 14 bases in between.

The chain combines TRBV7-3 with TRBJ2-1; the match to TRBD2 covers 12 bases. The CDR3 loop spans 15 amino acids. CDR1 SGHTA and CDR2 FQGTGA come from the germline V gene. J lost 4 bases, V lost 4 bases, and 2 bases had no gene match. The CDR3 protein is CASSSTSGRYNEQFF. The CDR3, as DNA: TGTGCCAGCAGCTCGACTAGCGGGAGATACAATGAGCAGTTCTTC.

This chain joins TRBV28 and TRBJ1-5, with D unclear. The CDR3 has 13 amino acids. V was pared by 1 base and J by 6 bases, with 7 bases between. Germline lookup yields CDR1 MDHEN and CDR2 SYDVKM. CDR3 coding DNA: TGTGCCAGCAGTTTATCGGGGTCTCAGCCCCAGCATTTT. Its translation: CASSLSGSQPQHF. The full variable domain, with the rest looked up from reference TRBV28 and TRBJ1-5, is DVKVTQSSRYLVKRTGEKVFLECVQDMDHENMFWYRQDPGLGLRLIYFSYDVKMKEKGDIPEGYSVSREKKERFSLILESASTNQTSMYLCASSLSGSQPQHFGDGTRLSIL.

The chain is built from TRBV6-1 and TRBJ1-2; TRBD1 is a possible D gene (5 bases). The germline gives CDR1 MNHNS, CDR2 SASEGT. The CDR3 sequence is 14 residues long. The V end lost 8 bases, the J end lost 4 bases, and 17 bases lay between the germline ends. This CDR3 is CASRWVGEAYGYTF. The CDR3 DNA reads as TGTGCCAGCCGTTGGGTAGGGGAGGCCTATGGCTACACCTTC.

This chain connects TRBV10-3 to TRBJ2-1; 7 bases align to TRBD1. There are 15 residues in the CDR3. Germline CDR1 is ENHRY and CDR2 is SYGVKD. With V trimmed by 2 bases and J by 7 bases, 8 bases remained unmatched. The CDR3 DNA sequence: TGTGCCATCAGTGAGGACAGGGCGGTTGTGAATGAGCAGTTCTTC. Residues: CAISEDRAVVNEQFF.